This TCR beta chain was found in a study of identical twins. V gave up 5 bases and J gave up 0 bases, with 8 bases separating them. Looked up from germline, CDR1 is MNHEY and CDR2 is SVGAGI. The CDR3 totals 14 residues. Every donor was a healthy Caucasian. TCRdb called the 5' RACE reads again in MiXCR, with one record for every CDR3 protein. The table includes over 550,000 distinct CDR3 sequences, about 7.6% detected once. This clonotype was recorded many times. Separately, the same data were catalogued under a study of yellow fever vaccine responses in identical twins.

The chain has TRBV6-5 and TRBJ2-1; D gene ambiguous. This clonotype was sampled from a woman aged 18 to 35 in good health. Sequenced input: PBMCs. The CDR3 region has the DNA TGTGCCAGCAGTATTACTCGCTCCTACAATGAGCAGTTCTTC. Its protein is CASSITRSYNEQFF.